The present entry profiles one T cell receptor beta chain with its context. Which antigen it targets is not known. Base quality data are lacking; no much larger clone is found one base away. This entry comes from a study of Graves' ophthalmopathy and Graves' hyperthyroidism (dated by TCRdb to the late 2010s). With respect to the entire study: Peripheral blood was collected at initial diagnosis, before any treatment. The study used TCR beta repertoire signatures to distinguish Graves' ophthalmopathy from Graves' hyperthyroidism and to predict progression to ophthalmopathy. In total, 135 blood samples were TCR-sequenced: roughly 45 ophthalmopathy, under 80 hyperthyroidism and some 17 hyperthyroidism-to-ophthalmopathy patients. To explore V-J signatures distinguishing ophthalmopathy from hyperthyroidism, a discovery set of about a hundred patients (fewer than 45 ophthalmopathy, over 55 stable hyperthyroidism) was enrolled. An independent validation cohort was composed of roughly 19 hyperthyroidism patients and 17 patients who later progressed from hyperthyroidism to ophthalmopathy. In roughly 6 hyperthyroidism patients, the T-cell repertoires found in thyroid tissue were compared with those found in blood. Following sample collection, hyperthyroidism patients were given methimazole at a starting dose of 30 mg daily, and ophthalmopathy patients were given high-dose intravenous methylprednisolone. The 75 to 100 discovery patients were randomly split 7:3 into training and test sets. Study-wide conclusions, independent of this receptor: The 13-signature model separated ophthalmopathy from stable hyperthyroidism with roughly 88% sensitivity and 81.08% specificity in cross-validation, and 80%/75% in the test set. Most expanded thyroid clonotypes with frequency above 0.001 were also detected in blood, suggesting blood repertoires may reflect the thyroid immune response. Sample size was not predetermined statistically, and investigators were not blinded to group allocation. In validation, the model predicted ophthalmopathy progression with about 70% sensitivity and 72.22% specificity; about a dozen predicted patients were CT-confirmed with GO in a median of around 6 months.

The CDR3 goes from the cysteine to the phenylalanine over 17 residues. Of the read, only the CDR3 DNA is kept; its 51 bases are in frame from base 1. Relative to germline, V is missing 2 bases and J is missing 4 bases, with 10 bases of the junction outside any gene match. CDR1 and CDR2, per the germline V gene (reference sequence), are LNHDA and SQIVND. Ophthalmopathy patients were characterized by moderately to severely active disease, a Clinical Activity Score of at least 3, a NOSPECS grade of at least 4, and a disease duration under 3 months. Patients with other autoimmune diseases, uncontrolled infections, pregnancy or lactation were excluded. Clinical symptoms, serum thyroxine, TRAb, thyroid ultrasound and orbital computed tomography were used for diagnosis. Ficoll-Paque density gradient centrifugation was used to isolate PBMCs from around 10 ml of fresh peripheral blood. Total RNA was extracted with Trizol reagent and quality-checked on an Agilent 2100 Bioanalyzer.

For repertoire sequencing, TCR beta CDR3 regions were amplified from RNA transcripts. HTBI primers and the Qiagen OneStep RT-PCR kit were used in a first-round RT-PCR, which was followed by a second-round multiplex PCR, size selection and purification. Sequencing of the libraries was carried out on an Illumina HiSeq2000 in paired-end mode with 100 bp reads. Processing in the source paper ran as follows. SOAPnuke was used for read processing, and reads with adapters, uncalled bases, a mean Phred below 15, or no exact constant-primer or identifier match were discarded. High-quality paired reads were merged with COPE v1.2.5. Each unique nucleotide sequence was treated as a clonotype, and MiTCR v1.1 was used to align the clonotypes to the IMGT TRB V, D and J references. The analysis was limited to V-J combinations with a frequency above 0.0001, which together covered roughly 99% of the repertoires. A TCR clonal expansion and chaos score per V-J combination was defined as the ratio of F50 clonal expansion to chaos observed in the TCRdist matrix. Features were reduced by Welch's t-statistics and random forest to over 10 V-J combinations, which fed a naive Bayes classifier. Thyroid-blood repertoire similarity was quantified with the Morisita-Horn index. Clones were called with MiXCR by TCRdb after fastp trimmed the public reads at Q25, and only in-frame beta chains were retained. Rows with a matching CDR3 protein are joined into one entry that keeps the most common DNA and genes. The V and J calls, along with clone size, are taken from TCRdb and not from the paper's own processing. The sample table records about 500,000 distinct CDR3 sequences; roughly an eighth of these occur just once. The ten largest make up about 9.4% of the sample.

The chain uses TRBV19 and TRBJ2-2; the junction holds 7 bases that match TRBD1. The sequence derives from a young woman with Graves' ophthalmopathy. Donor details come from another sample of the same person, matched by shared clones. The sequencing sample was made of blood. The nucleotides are TGTGCCAGTAGTATAAGTTGGAAGGGGGCCCGCACCGGGGAGCTGTTTTTT. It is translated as CASSISWKGARTGELFF. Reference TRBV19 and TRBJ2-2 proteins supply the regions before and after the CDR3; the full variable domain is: DGGITQSPKYLFRKEGQNVTLSCEQNLNHDAMYWYRQDPGQGLRLIYYSQIVNDFQKGDIAEGYSVSREKKESFPLTVTSAQKNPTAFYLCASSISWKGARTGELFFGEGSRLTVL.